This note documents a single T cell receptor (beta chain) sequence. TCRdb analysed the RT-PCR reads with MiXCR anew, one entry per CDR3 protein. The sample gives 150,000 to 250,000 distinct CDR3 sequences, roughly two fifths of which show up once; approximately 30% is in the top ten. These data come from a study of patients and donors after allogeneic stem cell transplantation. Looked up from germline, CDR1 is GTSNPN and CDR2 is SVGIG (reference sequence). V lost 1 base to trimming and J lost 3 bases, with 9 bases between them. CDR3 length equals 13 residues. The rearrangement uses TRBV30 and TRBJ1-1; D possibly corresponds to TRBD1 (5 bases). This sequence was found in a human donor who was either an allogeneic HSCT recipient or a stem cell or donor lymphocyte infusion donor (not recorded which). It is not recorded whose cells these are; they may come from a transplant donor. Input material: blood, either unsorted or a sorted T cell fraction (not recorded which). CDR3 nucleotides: TGTGCCTGGAGTGGCACAGGCGACACTGAAGCTTTCTTT. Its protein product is CAWSGTGDTEAFF.